These 26 T cell receptor beta chains originate from one sample sequenced in a study of post-analysis software for immune sequencing data. Prepared libraries of TCR beta cDNA carried unique molecular identifiers. MiXCR was run by TCRdb on the PCR reads, yielding one entry per CDR3 protein. The sample shows over 300,000 distinct CDR3 sequences, around a third of them seen only once. These receptors' targets are unknown. Whole-study results and caveats: TRBV5-6, TRBV5-1 and TRBV20-1 were among four or five TRBV segments more frequent in patients than controls.

Sequenced: blood. Source of these receptors: a girl between 5 and 17 years old with multiple sclerosis.

This clonotype was found a few times. The chain is built from TRBV12-3 or TRBV12-4 and TRBJ2-3, with 8 bases aligning to TRBD1. Trimming took 6 bases from V and 6 from J; bases not matched to a gene: 11. This CDR3 is 15 amino acids long. The CDR3 is CASSPSGTGGDTQYF. The CDR3 coding sequence is TGTGCCAGCAGCCCATCCGGGACAGGAGGGGATACGCAGTATTTT.

The chain couples TRBV5-1 to TRBJ1-6; the D gene is possibly TRBD1 (5 bases). The V gene's germline CDR1 is SGHRS and CDR2 YFSETQ. Trimming left V 1 base short and J 12 bases short, with 8 bases between. CDR3 length: 12 amino acids. CDR3 region: CASSLLGGPLHF. The CDR3 nucleotides are TGCGCCAGCAGCTTGTTGGGGGGACCCCTCCACTTT.

This clonotype was seen a handful of times. This chain uses TRBV10-3 with TRBJ1-2, with D possibly TRBD1 on 6 matching bases. There are 13 residues in the CDR3. CDR1 and CDR2 (germline): ENHRY, SYGVKD. V was cut by 2 bases and J by 5 bases, with 9 bases left in between. The CDR3 here is CAISEHREYGYTF. CDR3 nucleotides: TGTGCCATCAGTGAGCACAGGGAGTATGGCTACACCTTC.

The rearrangement links TRBV29-1 to TRBJ2-7, with 13 bases lining up with TRBD2. After removal of 3 bases from V and 4 bases from J, the junction contained 9 bases not matched to a gene. In germline, CDR1 is SQVTM, CDR2 ANQGSEA. This CDR3 region has 16 residues. CDR3 sequence (DNA): TGCAGCGTTGACGGACTAGCGGGGGCTTCCCGATACGAGCAGTACTTC. Translated, it gives CSVDGLAGASRYEQYF.

The chain couples TRBV20-1 to TRBJ1-1, with D perhaps matching TRBD1 (6 bases). Trimming pared 0 bases from V and 0 bases from J, leaving 17 bases between. The germline gives CDR1 DFQATT, CDR2 SNEGSKA (reference sequence). The CDR3 spans 17 residues. The CDR3 nucleotides read TGCAGTGCTAGAGATATGTTGAGGACAGAGCTGAACACTGAAGCTTTCTTT. Encoded protein: CSARDMLRTELNTEAFF.

This rearrangement joins TRBV15 to TRBJ1-4; the match to TRBD1 covers 8 bases. The V gene end was trimmed by 5 bases and the J gene end by 5 bases; junction bases not matched to a gene: 7. Germline CDR1 reads LNHNV; CDR2 reads YYDKDF (reference sequence). The CDR3 contains 15 residues. CDR3 region: CATSPDRGPNEKLFF. The CDR3 DNA reads as TGTGCCACCAGCCCCGACAGGGGCCCAAATGAAAAACTGTTTTTT.

This chain joins TRBV7-8 and TRBJ2-5; the match to TRBD1 covers 10 bases. Germline CDR1 and CDR2: SGHVS and FQNEAQ. CDR3 length: 20 residues. V was pared by 5 bases and J by 1 base, with 19 bases of the junction left unmatched. Here the CDR3 DNA reads TGTGCCAGCAGCCTAGTTTCCGGGACAGGGGTCAGTCGGAGCCAAGAGACCCAGTACTTC. Its protein product is CASSLVSGTGVSRSQETQYF.

The CDR3 DNA reads as TGTGCCAGCAGGCTCTACGAGCAGTACTTC. It specifies CASRLYEQYF. The rearrangement uses TRBV12-3 or TRBV12-4 and TRBJ2-7; D gene unclear. V lost 6 bases and J 3 bases, leaving 3 bases between the germline ends. The CDR3 has 10 amino acids.

In this sample, this clonotype turned up a few times. The chain has TRBV30 and TRBJ2-7, with D perhaps TRBD1 or TRBD2 (5 bases each). Trimming shortened V by 5 bases and J by 2 bases, and 13 bases separated the two germline ends. Germline V CDR1 and CDR2: GTSNPN, SVGIG (reference sequence). CDR3 size: 13 residues. The CDR3 bases are TGTGCCTGGGGGACCCCTGGTCCCTACGAGCAGTACTTC. This translates into CAWGTPGPYEQYF.

Concerning this clonotype itself: Given a much more abundant clone one base away, this may be a read error. This CDR3 is missing its conserved last phenylalanine or tryptophan, likely due to a read error. The DNA of the CDR3 is TGTGCCAGCTCACCGGGTGATAATGAGCAGTTCGTC. As protein: CASSPGDNEQFV. The V call is TRBV18, the J call TRBJ2-1; D ambiguous. V dropped 3 bases and J dropped 7 bases, with 7 bases sitting between them. In germline, CDR1 is KGHSH, CDR2 LQKENI. CDR3 length: 12 residues.

This clonotype turned up a few times. The CDR3 bases are TGTGCCAGCAGTCCACAGGGCTATGAGACTGAAGCTTTCTTT. Translated: CASSPQGYETEAFF. The genes are TRBV7-8 and TRBJ1-1; perhaps TRBD1 as D (6 bases). The CDR3 sequence is 14 residues long. Per the germline V gene, CDR1 is SGHVS and CDR2 is FQNEAQ. V lost 6 bases, J lost 5 bases, and 16 bases lay in between.

This clonotype was detected a few times. The CDR3 region is CASSLGPGLGQPQHF. The DNA for the CDR3 is TGTGCCAGCAGCTTAGGCCCAGGGTTGGGTCAGCCCCAGCATTTT. V usage is TRBV7-2 and J usage is TRBJ1-5, with D maybe TRBD1 (5 bases). Germline V gene data show CDR1 as SGHTA and CDR2 as FQGNSA. The CDR3 length is 15 residues. V was trimmed by 1 base and J by 6 bases, leaving 13 bases between them.

Here the CDR3 reads CASSLGWRNYGYTF. The CDR3 coding sequence is TGTGCCAGCAGTTTAGGTTGGCGTAACTATGGCTACACCTTC. The rearrangement links TRBV28 to TRBJ1-2; D unresolved. V lost 2 bases and J lost 1, with 8 bases in between. Germline loops: CDR1 MDHEN, CDR2 SYDVKM. This CDR3 has 14 amino acids.

The sample holds a few counts of this clonotype. V is TRBV6-5 and J is TRBJ2-3; possibly TRBD2 for D (5 bases). The V and J ends lost 0 bases and 13 bases respectively, with 17 bases between them. The germline V gene encodes CDR1 MNHEY and CDR2 SVGAGI. The CDR3 has 14 amino acids. The CDR3 is CASSYSKELDSKYF. The CDR3 DNA reads TGTGCCAGCAGTTACTCGAAAGAATTGGACTCGAAGTATTTT.

The chain links TRBV12-3 or TRBV12-4 to TRBJ1-6; D remains ambiguous. The CDR3 extends over 15 amino acids. V lost 4 bases, J lost 0 bases, and 7 bases lay in between. The DNA of the CDR3 is TGTGCCAGCAGTTCCCGGAGCTCCTATAATTCACCCCTCCACTTT. Amino acids: CASSSRSSYNSPLHF.

This clonotype was counted a few times. The V gene is TRBV25-1, the J gene TRBJ2-1; 8 bases line up with TRBD1. With 6 bases clipped from V and 6 bases from J, the junction kept 10 bases outside the gene matches. Germline CDR1 MGHDK, CDR2 SYGVNS. The length of the CDR3 is 15 residues. CDR3 loop: CASRPWTGKVNEQFF. The DNA for the CDR3 is TGTGCCAGCAGGCCTTGGACAGGGAAGGTCAATGAGCAGTTCTTC.

This sequence joins TRBV7-2 and TRBJ2-3, with D tentatively TRBD2 (7 bases). Germline CDR1 and CDR2: SGHTA and FQGNSA. The CDR3 has 16 amino acids. Trimming shortened V by 2 bases and J by 2 bases, and 14 bases separated the two germline ends. The DNA of the CDR3 is TGTGCCAGCAGCTTACAGGCGGGGGCTCCCACAGATACGCAGTATTTT. As protein: CASSLQAGAPTDTQYF. Combining the CDR3 with reference TRBV7-2 and TRBJ2-3 gives the whole variable domain GAGVSQSPSNKVTEKGKDVELRCDPISGHTALYWYRQSLGQGLEFLIYFQGNSAPDKSGLPSDRFSAERTGGSVSTLTIQRTQQEDSAVYLCASSLQAGAPTDTQYFGPGTRLTVL.

The chain links TRBV20-1 to TRBJ2-3; D remains unclear. The CDR3 spans 13 residues. The V and J ends lost 7 bases and 0 bases respectively, with 11 bases between them. Per germline, CDR1 DFQATT and CDR2 SNEGSKA (reference sequence). Written as DNA, the CDR3 is TGCAGTGTTGAGGACCGGAGCACAGATACGCAGTATTTT. This codes for CSVEDRSTDTQYF.

V is TRBV7-9 and J is TRBJ2-7; 8 bases align to TRBD1. CDR1 is SEHNR, CDR2 FQNEAQ, per germline (reference sequence). This CDR3 is built from 16 residues. With V trimmed by 5 bases and J by 0 bases, 9 bases remained unmatched. CDR3 residues: CASSTPGQVPSYEQYF. As DNA, the CDR3 is TGTGCCAGCAGCACGCCGGGACAGGTCCCCTCCTACGAGCAGTACTTC.

This clonotype was found a few times. The chain has TRBV20-1 and TRBJ2-3; maybe TRBD2 (5 bases). The CDR3 sequence is 13 residues long. Germline CDR1 DFQATT, CDR2 SNEGSKA (reference sequence). Trimming cost V 6 bases and J 1 base, with 11 bases left between them. In DNA, the CDR3 is TGCAGTGCACCCGGGGAACGCACAGATACGCAGTATTTT. Amino acids: CSAPGERTDTQYF.

The chain joins TRBV2 to TRBJ1-5; D is uncertain. The V gene lost 6 bases and the J gene lost 8 bases, with 20 bases spanning the gap. The CDR3 has 15 amino acids. Per germline, CDR1 SNHLY and CDR2 FYNNEI. CDR3 in amino acids: CASRRETVIGEPQHF. The CDR3 coding sequence is TGTGCCAGCAGGCGCGAGACGGTTATTGGGGAGCCCCAGCATTTT. The complete variable domain, with remaining parts taken from reference TRBV2 and TRBJ1-5, reads EPEVTQTPSHQVTQMGQEVILRCVPISNHLYFYWYRQILGQKVEFLVSFYNNEISEKSEIFDDQFSVERPDGSNFTLKIRSTKLEDSAMYFCASRRETVIGEPQHFGDGTRLSIL.

This clonotype was seen a few times. V is TRBV5-1 and J is TRBJ1-2; D ambiguous. The ends were cut back, 7 bases at V and 4 bases at J, with 17 bases in the middle. This CDR3 is 14 amino acids long. Germline loops: CDR1 SGHRS, CDR2 YFSETQ. The CDR3 loop is CASHTDGGLYGYTF. CDR3 in DNA: TGCGCCAGCCACACGGACGGAGGCCTCTATGGCTACACCTTC.

This chain connects TRBV14 to TRBJ1-5; weak D call: TRBD1 (6 bases). The germline V and J ends were trimmed by 0 bases and 10 bases, with 16 bases remaining between them. CDR3 size: 15 residues. Germline V CDR1 and CDR2: SGHDN, FVKESK. The chain's CDR3 is CASSQDGVGASPQHF. As DNA, the CDR3 is TGTGCCAGCAGCCAAGATGGGGTGGGGGCTAGCCCCCAGCATTTT. The full variable domain, in which reference TRBV14 and TRBJ1-5 provide the parts outside the CDR3, is EAGVTQFPSHSVIEKGQTVTLRCDPISGHDNLYWYRRVMGKEIKFLLHFVKESKQDESGMPNNRFLAERTGGTYSTLKVQPAELEDSGVYFCASSQDGVGASPQHFGDGTRLSIL.

This clonotype was counted a few times. The chain employs TRBV7-9 and TRBJ1-5; the match to TRBD1 covers 9 bases. Germline V gene data show CDR1 as SEHNR and CDR2 as FQNEAQ (reference sequence). Trimming cost V 4 bases and J 7 bases; bases outside gene matches: 8. This CDR3 region has 15 residues. The CDR3 sequence: CASSSGGQGGQPQHF. The CDR3 coding sequence is TGTGCCAGCAGCTCCGGGGGACAGGGAGGCCAGCCCCAGCATTTT.

This chain joins TRBV19 and TRBJ2-3; TRBD1 agrees at 7 bases. V was clipped by 6 bases and J by 2 bases; unmatched bases: 8. Germline V gives CDR1 LNHDA, CDR2 SQIVND (reference sequence). The CDR3 has 15 residues. DNA for the CDR3: TGTGCCAGTAGCCGGGGACAGTACGACACAGATACGCAGTATTTT. It specifies CASSRGQYDTDTQYF.

This clonotype was seen a handful of times. V and J are TRBV2 and TRBJ2-5; D is perhaps TRBD2 (6 bases). The CDR3 runs to 14 residues. Trimming took 4 bases from V and 5 from J, leaving 14 bases between them. Germline assignment: CDR1 SNHLY and CDR2 FYNNEI. The CDR3, as DNA: TGTGCCAGCAGTGGAGGGCCGGGGGTGGAGACCCAGTACTTC. Translating it yields CASSGGPGVETQYF.